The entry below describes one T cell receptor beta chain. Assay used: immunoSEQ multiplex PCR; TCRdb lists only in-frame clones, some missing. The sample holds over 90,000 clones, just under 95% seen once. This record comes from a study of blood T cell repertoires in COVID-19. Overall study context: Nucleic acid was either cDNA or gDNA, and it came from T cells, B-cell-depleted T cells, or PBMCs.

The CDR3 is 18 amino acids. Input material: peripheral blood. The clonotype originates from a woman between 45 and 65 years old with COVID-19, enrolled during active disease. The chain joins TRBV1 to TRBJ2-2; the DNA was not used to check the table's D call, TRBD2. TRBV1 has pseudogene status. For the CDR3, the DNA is TGCACCAGCAGCCAGCTACCCCGGAAGAGACTAAACACCGGGGAGCTGTTTTTT. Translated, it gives CTSSQLPRKRLNTGELFF.